The entry that follows covers one T cell receptor beta chain sequence. Antigen specificity is unknown. TCRdb keeps only in-frame clones here, not all; method: immunoSEQ multiplex PCR. The sample yields about 510,000 clones, 90% to 96% seen once. Trimming cost V 2 bases and J 0 bases, with 8 bases left between them. The CDR3 length is 15 residues. Germline CDR1 MNHNY, CDR2 SVGAGI (reference sequence). The sample is drawn from a study of shared clonotypes between healthy human individuals. Looking at the study overall: Three CD4 naive, three CD4 memory, two CD8 naive and one CD8 memory plate were used per donor. Study-level results: Sharing across four donors was highest in naive CD4 (around 5%) and lowest in memory CD8 (around 0.4%).

Every contributor of samples was a Caucasian grown-up residing in Nashville, Tennessee. The chain combines TRBV6-6 with TRBJ2-1; unclear D gene. The source material was naive CD4+ T cells sorted from blood. This sample's subset: CD45RA+ positively selected. This clonotype originated in a woman aged 25 to 39 in good health. The CDR3 coding sequence is TGTGCCAGCAGTTACCAACCGTACTCCTACAATGAGCAGTTCTTC. Translated, it gives CASSYQPYSYNEQFF.